A single sample gave rise to the 31 T cell receptor beta chains below, sequenced in a study of shared clonotypes between healthy human individuals. TCRdb keeps only in-frame clones here, not all; method: immunoSEQ multiplex PCR. The sample lists about 770,000 clones, 55% to 75% seen once, with roughly 1.8% in the top ten. The sequencing sample was made of memory CD4+ T cells sorted from blood. Subset given: CD45RA-negative fraction. All receptors derive from a woman aged 30 to 39 in good health.

Note on this clone: This clone may be a read error of a much larger clone one base away. This chain joins TRBV29-1 and TRBJ2-3; TRBD1 might be the D (5 bases). The V end lost 4 bases, the J end lost 3 bases, and 11 bases lay between the germline ends. Germline loops: CDR1 SQVTM, CDR2 ANQGSEA. This CDR3 comprises 13 residues. CDR3 protein: CSVVGVGTDTQYF. In DNA form, the CDR3 reads TGCAGCGTTGTAGGGGTTGGAACAGATACGCAGTATTTT.

The genes are TRBV25-1 and TRBJ1-2; D is unresolved. Germline V gene lookup returns CDR1 MGHDK and CDR2 SYGVNS. The CDR3 has 17 amino acids. V dropped 4 bases and J dropped 3 bases, with 21 bases sitting between them. The CDR3 reads CASSAMRTEDVDYGYTF. The CDR3 nucleotides are TGTGCCAGCAGTGCTATGCGGACGGAAGATGTTGACTATGGCTACACCTTC.

The sample holds one count of this clone. The chain joins TRBV7-9 to TRBJ2-2; D not resolved. The CDR3 runs to 14 residues. Trimming cost V 7 bases and J 0 bases, with 9 bases left between them. Germline CDR1 and CDR2: SEHNR and FQNEAQ (reference sequence). The CDR3 spells CASKALANTGELFF. CDR3 sequence (DNA): TGTGCCAGCAAAGCTTTGGCGAACACCGGGGAGCTGTTTTTT.

The chain has TRBV30 and TRBJ2-1; 9 bases are a match to TRBD2. V gave up 8 bases and J gave up 4 bases; unmatched junction bases: 6. CDR3 length: 13 amino acids. CDR1 is GTSNPN, CDR2 SVGIG, per germline (reference sequence). CDR3 region: CAGEGLAYNEQFF. CDR3 DNA: TGTGCCGGGGAGGGACTAGCTTACAATGAGCAGTTCTTC.

A single count supports this clone. The chain recombines TRBV7-8 with TRBJ2-3, with D unclear. V was cut by 1 base and J by 2 bases, with 7 bases left in between. There are 14 residues in the CDR3. Looked up from germline, CDR1 is SGHVS and CDR2 is FQNEAQ. As DNA, the CDR3 is TGTGCCAGCAGCTTAGGGATCACCACAGATACGCAGTATTTT. As protein: CASSLGITTDTQYF.

The chain couples TRBV10-3 to TRBJ2-7; 7 positions match TRBD1. The germline gives CDR1 ENHRY, CDR2 SYGVKD. The CDR3 is made up of 16 amino acids. V shed 3 bases, J shed 2 bases, and the junction held 10 bases outside the gene matches. DNA of the CDR3: TGTGCCATCAGTGACCCAGGACAGGTTGACACCTACGAGCAGTACTTC. Its protein product is CAISDPGQVDTYEQYF.

The chain has TRBV10-2 and TRBJ1-5; D gene uncertain. Germline assignment: CDR1 WSHSY and CDR2 SAAADI. V was cut by 0 bases and J by 6 bases, with 9 bases left in between. The CDR3 consists of 14 residues. The CDR3 DNA is TGCGCCAGCAGTGAGTCCGGCCCAGGTCAGCCCCAGCATTTT. It yields the protein CASSESGPGQPQHF.

This clone has only a few counts. The same CDR3 can be traced to other DNA sequences in this sample. The CDR3, as DNA: TGTGCCAGCTCACCAAATGGAGAGACCCAGTACTTC. It codes for CASSPNGETQYF. This sequence joins TRBV18 and TRBJ2-5; D is unclear. This CDR3 has 12 residues. Trimming removed 2 bases at V and 4 bases at J, with 5 bases between. Germline CDR1 is KGHSH and CDR2 is LQKENI.

The chain employs TRBV2 and TRBJ1-1, with D perhaps matching TRBD1 (6 bases). Germline CDR1 and CDR2: SNHLY and FYNNEI. The ends were cut back, 2 bases at V and 4 bases at J, with 8 bases in the middle. The CDR3 contains 13 residues. The CDR3 nucleotides are TGTGCCAGCAGTGAAAGACAGGTCACTGAAGCTTTCTTT. This codes for CASSERQVTEAFF. The full variable domain, its missing parts supplied by reference TRBV2 and TRBJ1-1, is EPEVTQTPSHQVTQMGQEVILRCVPISNHLYFYWYRQILGQKVEFLVSFYNNEISEKSEIFDDQFSVERPDGSNFTLKIRSTKLEDSAMYFCASSERQVTEAFFGQGTRLTVV.

J is TRBJ2-1 and V is TRBV6-1; unclear D gene. CDR3 length: 16 amino acids. V was shortened by 4 bases and J by 2 bases, with 15 bases between the two germline ends. Germline CDR1 MNHNS, CDR2 SASEGT. The CDR3 sequence is CASSVLSEWTYNEQFF. The CDR3 nucleotides read TGTGCCAGCAGTGTTTTGAGCGAGTGGACCTACAATGAGCAGTTCTTC.

At least ten counts were recorded for this clone. The rearrangement uses TRBV4-1 and TRBJ2-5; D perhaps matches TRBD1 (8 bases). Trimming pared 1 base from V and 3 bases from J, leaving 21 bases between. The CDR3 extends over 18 amino acids. Germline CDR1 reads MGHRA; CDR2 reads YSYEKL. CDR3 in amino acids: CASSQVRTGRGLKETQYF. The DNA of the CDR3 is TGCGCCAGCAGCCAAGTGCGGACAGGGCGGGGGTTGAAAGAGACCCAGTACTTC.

In its sample, this clone was seen once. This chain links TRBV2 with TRBJ1-5; D unresolved. Between the trimmed V and J ends, which lost 5 bases and 0 bases, there was a span of 8 bases. Germline V gene data show CDR1 as SNHLY and CDR2 as FYNNEI. The CDR3 has 14 amino acids. CDR3 in DNA: TGTGCCAGCAGTATAAGGGATAGCAATCAGCCCCAGCATTTT. It codes for CASSIRDSNQPQHF.

The V call is TRBV5-1, the J call TRBJ1-2; no definite D call. Germline CDR1 reads SGHRS; CDR2 reads YFSETQ. V was clipped by 3 bases and J by 2 bases, with 8 bases between them. The CDR3 runs to 13 residues. The CDR3 sequence is CASSSDGNYGYTF. In DNA, the CDR3 is TGCGCCAGCAGCTCGGACGGGAACTATGGCTACACCTTC. Complete variable domain (other parts from reference TRBV5-1 and TRBJ1-2): KAGVTQTPRYLIKTRGQQVTLSCSPISGHRSVSWYQQTPGQGLQFLFEYFSETQRNKGNFPGRFSGRQFSNSRSEMNVSTLELGDSALYLCASSSDGNYGYTFGSGTRLTVV.

CDR3 loop: CSVWKSGSTDTQYF. The CDR3 region has the DNA TGCAGCGTTTGGAAAAGCGGGAGTACAGATACGCAGTATTTT. The chain carries TRBV29-1 and TRBJ2-3; 8 positions agree with TRBD2. The germline V gene has CDR1 SQVTM and CDR2 ANQGSEA. With 5 bases clipped from V and 3 bases from J, the junction kept 7 bases outside the gene matches. This CDR3 contains 14 residues.

V gene TRBV5-1 combines with J gene TRBJ2-7; 8 bases match TRBD2. This CDR3 is 16 amino acids long. The germline gives CDR1 SGHRS, CDR2 YFSETQ. The J segment lost 0 bases and the V segment lost 4 bases, leaving 9 bases of the junction unmatched. The CDR3 region has the DNA TGCGCCAGCAGCCCCGGAGGCGGGAGGAACTCCTACGAGCAGTACTTC. Translated, it gives CASSPGGGRNSYEQYF.

This clone has ten or more counts. The chain employs TRBV9 and TRBJ2-3; D may correspond to TRBD1 or TRBD2 (5 bases each). V dropped 4 bases and J dropped 5 bases, with 17 bases sitting between them. CDR1 SGDLS and CDR2 YYNGEE come from the germline V gene. The CDR3 totals 15 residues. DNA for the CDR3: TGTGCCAGCAGCCCGGTGACGGGGCCGGGAGATACGCAGTATTTT. Its translation: CASSPVTGPGDTQYF.

This clone was counted between two and nine times. With only one base between it and a far larger clone, this is likely a read error. Other nucleotide sequences in the sample specify the same CDR3. V and J are TRBV29-1 and TRBJ2-2; D is uncertain. V lost 3 bases and J lost 4, with 6 bases in between. Germline CDR1 is SQVTM and CDR2 is ANQGSEA. The CDR3 sequence is 12 residues long. CDR3 residues: CSVERTTGELFF. The CDR3 DNA sequence: TGCAGCGTTGAGCGGACCACCGGGGAGCTGTTTTTT.

The chain combines TRBV5-4 with TRBJ2-7; 11 nucleotides align to TRBD1. V dropped 0 bases and J dropped 7; count of bases not matched to a gene: 9. Germline CDR1 SGHNT, CDR2 YYREEE (reference sequence). The CDR3 length is 16 residues. The CDR3 region is CASSLVIGTGGREQYF. The CDR3 DNA reads as TGTGCCAGCAGCTTGGTAATCGGGACAGGGGGACGAGAGCAGTACTTC.

In its sample, this clone was seen many times. The rearrangement links TRBV28 to TRBJ2-6; D tentatively reads TRBD1 or TRBD2 (6 bases each). This CDR3 is 16 amino acids long. V gave up 6 bases and J gave up 3 bases, with 15 bases separating them. Germline V lookup: CDR1 MDHEN, CDR2 SYDVKM. The CDR3 DNA is TGTGCCAGCAGCACCCTACAGGGAGGTGGGGCCAACGTCCTGACTTTC. Protein product: CASSTLQGGGANVLTF.

This chain connects TRBV7-8 to TRBJ1-5; D call uncertain. Trimming pared 3 bases from V and 11 bases from J, leaving 14 bases between. Looked up from germline, CDR1 is SGHVS and CDR2 is FQNEAQ. The CDR3 length is 13 residues. The CDR3 here is CASSFSVSGSQHF. The CDR3 coding sequence is TGTGCCAGCAGCTTCTCGGTCTCCGGATCCCAGCATTTT. Combining the CDR3 with reference TRBV7-8 and TRBJ1-5 gives the whole variable domain GAGVSQSPRYKVAKRGQDVALRCDPISGHVSLFWYQQALGQGPEFLTYFQNEAQLDKSGLPSDRFFAERPEGSVSTLKIQRTQQEDSAVYLCASSFSVSGSQHFGDGTRLSIL.

V and J are TRBV6-1 and TRBJ2-5; 7 bases are shared with TRBD1. Germline V gene data show CDR1 as MNHNS and CDR2 as SASEGT. V lost 2 bases and J lost 1; bases outside the gene matches: 4. This CDR3 region has 15 residues. CDR3 sequence: CASSESAGGQETQYF. The CDR3 bases are TGTGCCAGCAGTGAATCCGCAGGGGGCCAAGAGACCCAGTACTTC.

The V call is TRBV2, the J call TRBJ2-1; 7 bases agree with TRBD2. The CDR3 has 15 residues. Trimming removed 6 bases from V and 5 bases from J; junction bases left unmatched: 10. The germline V gene encodes CDR1 SNHLY and CDR2 FYNNEI. The CDR3 DNA sequence: TGTGCCAGCAGGGGTCGACTAGCTCAGAACAATGAGCAGTTCTTC. Its translation is CASRGRLAQNNEQFF.

The rearrangement links TRBV18 to TRBJ1-5, with a tentative D call TRBD1 (5 bases). Trimming pared 5 bases from V and 5 bases from J, leaving 10 bases between. CDR3 size: 13 residues. In germline, CDR1 is KGHSH, CDR2 LQKENI. This CDR3 reads CASSSGSDQPQHF. CDR3 coding DNA: TGTGCCAGCTCATCAGGGTCGGATCAGCCCCAGCATTTT.

The chain carries TRBV18 and TRBJ2-2; D is unresolved. The CDR3 spans 15 residues. The germline V gene has CDR1 KGHSH and CDR2 LQKENI. Trimming took off 1 base at V and 3 bases at J, with 9 bases between the two ends. The CDR3 DNA follows: TGTGCCAGCTCACCACGGGCATTGGACACCGGGGAGCTGTTTTTT. This encodes CASSPRALDTGELFF. The full variable domain, in which reference TRBV18 and TRBJ2-2 provide the parts outside the CDR3, is NAGVMQNPRHLVRRRGQEARLRCSPMKGHSHVYWYRQLPEEGLKFMVYLQKENIIDESGMPKERFSAEFPKEGPSILRIQQVVRGDSAAYFCASSPRALDTGELFFGEGSRLTVL.

V is TRBV2 and J is TRBJ1-5; D is ambiguous. V lost 4 bases and J 0 bases, leaving 16 bases between the germline ends. Germline V lookup: CDR1 SNHLY, CDR2 FYNNEI. This CDR3 contains 17 residues. The CDR3 sequence: CASSVEQSKASNQPQHF. CDR3 bases: TGTGCCAGCAGTGTAGAACAGTCCAAAGCTAGCAATCAGCCCCAGCATTTT.

With respect to this clone: A single base separates this from a much larger clone, so it may be a read error. The chain recombines TRBV27 with TRBJ2-1; a weak D match, TRBD2 (6 bases). This CDR3 contains 14 residues. V was trimmed by 3 bases and J by 0 bases, leaving 6 bases between them. Germline-derived CDR1 and CDR2 are MNHEY and SMNVEV (reference sequence). In nucleotides, the CDR3 is TGTGCCAGCAGTTTTAGCGGCTCCTACAATGAGCAGTTCTTC. Encoded protein: CASSFSGSYNEQFF.

The V call is TRBV28, the J call TRBJ2-7; TRBD1 is a possible D gene (5 bases). Germline CDR1 and CDR2: MDHEN and SYDVKM. The CDR3 is 15 residues long. Deletions cut 1 base from V and 0 bases from J, with 10 bases between. The CDR3 protein is CASSLFRDSSYEQYF. CDR3 in DNA: TGTGCCAGCAGTTTATTCAGGGATTCCTCCTACGAGCAGTACTTC.

This rearrangement joins TRBV27 to TRBJ2-3; D ambiguous. Trimming removed 4 bases from V and 4 bases from J, with 9 bases in between. In germline, CDR1 is MNHEY, CDR2 SMNVEV (reference sequence). The CDR3 runs to 13 residues. The CDR3 DNA reads TGTGCCAGCAGTTCTAGTAGGCCAGATACGCAGTATTTT. As protein: CASSSSRPDTQYF.

This chain's CDR3 is CASSDSGTGFYGYTF. DNA for the CDR3: TGTGCCAGCAGTGACTCAGGGACAGGGTTCTATGGCTACACCTTC. J is TRBJ1-2 and V is TRBV6-4; 9 bases are shared with TRBD1. This CDR3 comprises 15 residues. Germline values: CDR1 MRHNA, CDR2 SNTAGT. V gave up 0 bases and J gave up 4 bases; unmatched junction bases: 3.

V usage is TRBV15 and J usage is TRBJ1-1; weak D call: TRBD1 (5 bases). Trimming removed 8 bases at V and 5 bases at J, with 21 bases between. Germline V gene data show CDR1 as LNHNV and CDR2 as YYDKDF (reference sequence). The CDR3 has 15 residues. CDR3 DNA: TGTGCCACCCGATCGGAATCAGGTCGGGGGACTGAAGCTTTCTTT. Translated, it gives CATRSESGRGTEAFF.

This clone has just one count. This chain uses TRBV7-3 with TRBJ2-3; TRBD2 agrees at 10 bases. With 5 bases clipped from V and 0 bases from J, the junction kept 2 bases outside the gene matches. The V gene's germline CDR1 is SGHTA and CDR2 FQGTGA. CDR3 length: 15 amino acids. The CDR3 region is CASSVSGGSTDTQYF. In DNA, the CDR3 is TGTGCCAGCAGCGTTAGCGGGGGGAGCACAGATACGCAGTATTTT.